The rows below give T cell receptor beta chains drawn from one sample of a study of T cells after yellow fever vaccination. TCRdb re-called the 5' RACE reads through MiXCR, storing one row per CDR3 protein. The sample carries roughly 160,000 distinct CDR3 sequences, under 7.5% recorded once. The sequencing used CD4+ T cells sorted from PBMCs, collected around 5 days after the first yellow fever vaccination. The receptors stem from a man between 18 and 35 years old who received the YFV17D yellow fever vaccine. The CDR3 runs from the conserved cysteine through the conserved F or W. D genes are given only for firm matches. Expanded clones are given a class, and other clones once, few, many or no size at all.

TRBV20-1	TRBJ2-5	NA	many	TGCAGTGCTCCTTTAGCGCCCCGGGAGACCCAGTACTTC	CSAPLAPRETQYF
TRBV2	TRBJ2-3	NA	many	TGTGCCAGCAGTGAACGCAGGCACAGCCAGGATACGCAGTATTTT	CASSERRHSQDTQYF
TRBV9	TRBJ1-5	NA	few	TGTGCCAGCAGCGTATCGTCGGGTCAGCCCCAGCATTTT	CASSVSSGQPQHF
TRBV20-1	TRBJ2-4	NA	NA	TGCAGTGCTAGAGGACAGCCCGGGGACATTCAGTACTTC	CSARGQPGDIQYF
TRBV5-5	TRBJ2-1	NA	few	TGTGCCAGCAGCTTGGGGTCTAGGGGGGTACTCTATGAGCAGTTCTTC	CASSLGSRGVLYEQFF
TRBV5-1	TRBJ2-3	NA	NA	TGCGCCAGCAGCTTGTGGGTCGGGGCAGATACGCAGTATTTT	CASSLWVGADTQYF
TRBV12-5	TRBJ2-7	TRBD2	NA	TGTGCTAGTGGTCCCAGAGGTTCGGGGGGCGAGCAGTACTTC	CASGPRGSGGEQYF
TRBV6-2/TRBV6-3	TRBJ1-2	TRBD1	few	TGTGCCAGCAGTCTACAGGGGGACTTCGGCTACACCTTC	CASSLQGDFGYTF
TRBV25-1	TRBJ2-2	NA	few	TGTGCCAGCAGTGTAGTAGGGGTTACCGGGGAGCTGTTTTTT	CASSVVGVTGELFF
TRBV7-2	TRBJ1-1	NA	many	TGTGCCAGCACCTTCTCGCCGCAGGGTTGGACTGAAGCTTTCTTT	CASTFSPQGWTEAFF
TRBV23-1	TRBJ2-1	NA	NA	TGCGCCAGCAGTCATCATTACAATGAGCAGTTCTTC	CASSHHYNEQFF
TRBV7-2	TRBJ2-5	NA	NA	TGTGCCAGCAGAGAGGGAGGATTGGTAGAGACCCAGTACTTC	CASREGGLVETQYF
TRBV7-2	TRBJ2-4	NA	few	TGTGCCAGCAGCTTAGACAGGGCGTCGGACATTCAGTACTTC	CASSLDRASDIQYF
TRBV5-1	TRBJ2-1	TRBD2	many	TGCGCCAGCAGCCGTACCTTAGCGGGGTCGGGAGTAAGTGAGCAGTTCTTC	CASSRTLAGSGVSEQFF
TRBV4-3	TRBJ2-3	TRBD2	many	TGCGCCAGCAGCCGAGGGACTAGCGGGGTACTTAGCACAGATACGCAGTATTTT	CASSRGTSGVLSTDTQYF
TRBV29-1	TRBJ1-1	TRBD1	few	TGCAGCGCCTCGACAGGGGTGAACACTGAAGCTTTCTTT	CSASTGVNTEAFF
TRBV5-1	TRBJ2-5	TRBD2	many	TGCGCCAGCAGCTCGCGGGGGAACCAAGAGACCCAGTACTTC	CASSSRGNQETQYF
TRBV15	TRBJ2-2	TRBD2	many	TGTGCCACCAGCAGAGGGAGACTAGCGGCTAACACCGGGGAGCTGTTTTTT	CATSRGRLAANTGELFF
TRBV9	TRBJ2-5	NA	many	TGTGCCAGCAGCGTAGCGGTTTATGAAAAAGAGACCCAGTACTTC	CASSVAVYEKETQYF
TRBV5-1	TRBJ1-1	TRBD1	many	TGTGCCAGCAGCACTCAGGGGGGGACTGAAGCTTTCTTT	CASSTQGGTEAFF
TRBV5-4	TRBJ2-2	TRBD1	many	TGTGCCAGCAGCTCCGGGACAGGGAACACCGGGGAGCTGTTTTTT	CASSSGTGNTGELFF
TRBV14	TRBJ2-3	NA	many	TGTGCCAGCAGTTACCGGACACGCACAGATACGCAGTATTTT	CASSYRTRTDTQYF
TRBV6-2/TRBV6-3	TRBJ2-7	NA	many	TGTGCCAGCAGACTCGGCTTGACCTACGAGCAGTACTTC	CASRLGLTYEQYF
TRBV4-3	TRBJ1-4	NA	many	TGCGCCAGCAGCCAAGTGGGGGATAATGAAAAACTGTTTTTT	CASSQVGDNEKLFF
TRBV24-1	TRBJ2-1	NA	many	TGTGCCACCAGTGATTTGAAGGTCGGCAGCGTGGGTTATAGGTCCTACAATGAGCAGTTCTTC	CATSDLKVGSVGYRSYNEQFF
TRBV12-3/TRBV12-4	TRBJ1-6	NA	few	TGTGCCAGCAAGGGGAAGGGGTCCTATAATTCACCCCTCCACTTT	CASKGKGSYNSPLHF
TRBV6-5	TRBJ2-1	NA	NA	TGTGACAGCAGAACGGGATACAATGAGCAGTTCTTC	CDSRTGYNEQFF
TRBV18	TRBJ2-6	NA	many	TGTGCCAGCTCACCACTACAGTTCTCTGGTGGGGCCAACGTCCTGACTTTC	CASSPLQFSGGANVLTF
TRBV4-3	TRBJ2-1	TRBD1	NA	TGCGCCAGCAGCCGACCCAGACAGGGGGCACATGAGCAGTTCTTC	CASSRPRQGAHEQFF
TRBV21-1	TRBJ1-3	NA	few	TGTGCCAGCAGCCCGAAACAGGGGGCGTGGGGAAACACCATATATTTT	CASSPKQGAWGNTIYF
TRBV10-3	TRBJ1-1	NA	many	TGTGCCATCAGTGAGTTACAGGGTTCTGAAGCTTTCTTT	CAISELQGSEAFF
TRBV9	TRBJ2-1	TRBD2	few	TGTGCCAGCAGCCCCTCCACCGGGACTATATACAATGAGCAGTTCTTC	CASSPSTGTIYNEQFF
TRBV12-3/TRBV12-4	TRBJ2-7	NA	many	TGTGCCAGCAGTCTGACCCATGGGGTCTACGAGCAGTACTTC	CASSLTHGVYEQYF
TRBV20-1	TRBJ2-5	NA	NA	TGCAGTGCTAGAGATCGCGAGACTCACCAAGAGACCCAGTACTTC	CSARDRETHQETQYF
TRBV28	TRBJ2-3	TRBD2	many	TGTGCCAGCAGCGGGACTAGCGGGGGACAAGATACGCAGTATTTT	CASSGTSGGQDTQYF
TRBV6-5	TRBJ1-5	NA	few	TGTGCCAGCAGTTGGGGGGGCAATCAGCCCCAGCATTTT	CASSWGGNQPQHF
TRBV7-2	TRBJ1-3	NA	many	TGTGCCAGCAGCTTAGCGCTCCAACTGCGGGGAAACACCATATATTTT	CASSLALQLRGNTIYF
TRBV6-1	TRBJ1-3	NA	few	TGTGCCAGTTGGACATGGAGGGGAAGAAACACCATATATTTT	CASWTWRGRNTIYF
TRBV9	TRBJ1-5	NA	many	TGTGCCAGCACCGCGGGGCCGTCGGATCAGCCCCAGCATTTT	CASTAGPSDQPQHF
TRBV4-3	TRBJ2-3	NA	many	TGCGCCAGCAGCCAAGAACCCCAGGACACAGATACGCAGTATTTT	CASSQEPQDTDTQYF
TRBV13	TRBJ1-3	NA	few	TGTGCCAGCAGCTTAGGACAGTACTCTGGAAACACCATATATTTT	CASSLGQYSGNTIYF